The 28 T cell receptor beta chains below were found in one sample sequenced in a study of spatial heterogeneity in lung cancer. Noted time point: blood at routine non-recurrence follow-up after resection. In TCRdb, the 5' RACE reads were re-called with MiXCR into one record per CDR3 protein. The sample carries about 36,000 distinct CDR3 sequences, roughly 8% recorded once. The material sequenced was PBMCs, taken at follow-up. All receptors derive from a male donor with early-stage non-small cell lung cancer.

This clonotype was seen ten or more times. The rearrangement joins TRBV3-1 to TRBJ1-1; D may be TRBD1 (6 bases). This CDR3 has 16 residues. Germline-derived CDR1 and CDR2 are LGHDT and YNNKEL (reference sequence). Trimming stripped 4 bases from V and 1 base from J, with 16 bases between. In nucleotides, the CDR3 is TGTGCCAGCAGCCGGGGACATAATAGCCCGAACACTGAAGCTTTCTTT. Its protein product is CASSRGHNSPNTEAFF.

This clonotype was picked up many times. V and J are TRBV29-1 and TRBJ2-1; TRBD1 matches 11 bases. Trimming at V came to 7 bases and at J to 7 bases, leaving 9 bases not matched to a gene. This CDR3 spans 14 amino acids. Germline V lookup: CDR1 SQVTM, CDR2 ANQGSEA. The CDR3 reads CSAMGQGGLNEQFF. Written as DNA, the CDR3 is TGCAGCGCAATGGGACAGGGGGGCCTTAATGAGCAGTTCTTC.

By frequency in the sample, this clonotype is medium-sized. This chain connects TRBV6-5 to TRBJ1-5, with D unresolved. Looked up from germline, CDR1 is MNHEY and CDR2 is SVGAGI. V lost 4 bases to trimming and J lost 1 base, with 5 bases between them. There are 13 residues in the CDR3. CDR3 amino acids: CASSLGSNQPQHF. CDR3 in DNA: TGTGCCAGCAGTTTGGGGAGCAATCAGCCCCAGCATTTT.

The table lists this clonotype with many counts. The chain links TRBV27 to TRBJ2-7, with 12 bases fitting TRBD1. Germline V lookup: CDR1 MNHEY, CDR2 SMNVEV (reference sequence). The ends lost 5 bases at V and 2 bases at J; junction bases unmatched: 4. This CDR3 has 15 residues. Here the CDR3 DNA reads TGTGCCAGCAGTCGAGGGGACAGGGGGCCCTACGAGCAGTACTTC. Its protein product is CASSRGDRGPYEQYF.

This clonotype was detected only a few times. The rearrangement uses TRBV13 and TRBJ2-2, with D perhaps TRBD2 (6 bases). V lost 7 bases and J lost 4, with 13 bases in between. CDR1 and CDR2 from the germline V gene are PRHDT and FYEKMQ (reference sequence). The CDR3 runs 14 residues. The CDR3 nucleotides are TGTGCCAGCACCAGTGGGGGGAGCACCGGGGAGCTGTTTTTT. Encoded protein: CASTSGGSTGELFF.

This clonotype was observed at least ten times. V is TRBV7-3 and J is TRBJ2-1; 8 nucleotides align to TRBD2. V lost 0 bases and J lost 10; bases outside the gene matches: 8. Germline lookup yields CDR1 SGHTA and CDR2 FQGTGA. CDR3 length: 15 amino acids. The CDR3 DNA reads as TGTGCCAGCAGCTTAACGAGCGGGGGCCCTTCCGAGCAGTTCTTC. This gives the protein CASSLTSGGPSEQFF.

This clonotype was picked up many times. The V and J genes are TRBV11-2 and TRBJ2-7; 8 nucleotides align to TRBD2. CDR3 length: 15 residues. Germline loops: CDR1 SGHAT, CDR2 FQNNGV. With 1 base clipped from V and 2 bases from J, the junction kept 4 bases outside the gene matches. The CDR3 DNA reads as TGTGCCAGCAGCTTAGGGGGGACTAGACCCTACGAGCAGTACTTC. Translation gives CASSLGGTRPYEQYF.

This clonotype was picked up many times. The rearrangement uses TRBV19 and TRBJ2-2; 9 bases are shared with TRBD2. Unmatched junction bases numbered 10, after V lost 5 bases and J lost 15 bases. The V gene's germline CDR1 is LNHDA and CDR2 SQIVND (reference sequence). This CDR3 is 13 amino acids long. As DNA, the CDR3 is TGTGCCAGTAGTTCCGAGCGGGGGGCCTCGTTGTTTTTT. As protein: CASSSERGASLFF.

This clonotype appeared many times. The J gene is TRBJ1-6, the V gene TRBV27; a weak D match, TRBD1 (5 bases). CDR3 size: 14 residues. Trimming cost V 3 bases and J 8 bases, with 11 bases left between them. Germline assignment: CDR1 MNHEY and CDR2 SMNVEV (reference sequence). The CDR3 sequence is CASSFRRVDSPLHF. CDR3 nucleotide sequence: TGTGCCAGCAGTTTCCGCAGGGTGGATTCACCCCTCCACTTT.

The table lists this clonotype with many counts. This chain joins TRBV7-8 and TRBJ1-1; D ambiguous. CDR1 and CDR2 (germline): SGHVS, FQNEAQ. This CDR3 is built from 15 residues. Trimming shortened V by 1 base and J by 0 bases, and 9 bases separated the two germline ends. CDR3 coding DNA: TGTGCCAGCAGCTTAGGGAGGATTATGAACACTGAAGCTTTCTTT. As protein: CASSLGRIMNTEAFF.

The table lists this clonotype with a few counts. V and J are TRBV7-9 and TRBJ2-3; D uncertain. CDR1 and CDR2 from the germline V gene are SEHNR and FQNEAQ (reference sequence). The CDR3 runs to 15 residues. Trimming stripped 0 bases from V and 0 bases from J, with 7 bases between. In DNA form, the CDR3 reads TGTGCCAGCAGCTTAGCCGGCCCGAGCACAGATACGCAGTATTTT. Translated: CASSLAGPSTDTQYF.

The table lists this clonotype with many counts. The chain carries TRBV2 and TRBJ2-7; D might be TRBD2 (5 bases). V lost 4 bases and J lost 5, with 18 bases in between. The germline V gene has CDR1 SNHLY and CDR2 FYNNEI. CDR3 size: 15 residues. As DNA, the CDR3 is TGTGCCAGCAGTGCATCCGCGACTGACGGGAACGAGCAGTACTTC. This translates into CASSASATDGNEQYF.

This clonotype was seen many times. The chain recombines TRBV7-6 with TRBJ2-3; 12 bases map to TRBD2. The length of the CDR3 is 16 residues. After removal of 6 bases from V and 3 bases from J, the junction contained 7 bases not matched to a gene. Germline V lookup: CDR1 SGHVS, CDR2 FNYEAQ. Here the CDR3 reads CASRKTSGGQTDTQYF. In DNA form, the CDR3 reads TGTGCCAGCAGGAAGACTAGCGGGGGCCAAACAGATACGCAGTATTTT.

This rearrangement joins TRBV5-1 to TRBJ2-3; D not resolved. CDR3 size: 14 residues. The ends were cut back, 0 bases at V and 2 bases at J, with 7 bases in the middle. Germline V lookup: CDR1 SGHRS, CDR2 YFSETQ. CDR3 protein: CASSLELHTDTQYF. The CDR3 nucleotides read TGCGCCAGCAGCTTGGAACTCCACACAGATACGCAGTATTTT.

Many counts were recorded for this clonotype. V and J are TRBV7-9 and TRBJ2-3, with D unresolved. This CDR3 is built from 11 residues. Germline loops: CDR1 SEHNR, CDR2 FQNEAQ (reference sequence). Deletions cut 4 bases from V and 2 bases from J, with 1 base between. CDR3: CASSSTDTQYF. Written as DNA, the CDR3 is TGTGCCAGCAGCTCCACAGATACGCAGTATTTT.

The chain is built from TRBV20-1 and TRBJ2-3; D is undetermined. CDR3 size: 15 residues. V lost 6 bases to trimming and J lost 6 bases, with 22 bases between them. CDR1 DFQATT and CDR2 SNEGSKA come from the germline V gene (reference sequence). The CDR3 reads CSAPPPSSFFDTQYF. The CDR3 nucleotides read TGCAGTGCCCCCCCCCCTAGTTCTTTTTTCGATACGCAGTATTTT.

This clonotype was counted many times. The gene calls are TRBV7-8 and TRBJ2-1; perhaps TRBD2 as D (5 bases). CDR1 and CDR2 (germline): SGHVS, FQNEAQ. The CDR3 length is 13 residues. With 2 bases removed from V and 7 bases from J, the gap between germline ends came to 9 bases. CDR3 loop: CASSLRGFNEQFF. The CDR3 DNA reads as TGTGCCAGCAGCTTACGCGGGTTTAATGAGCAGTTCTTC.

In its sample, this clonotype was seen many times. The V and J genes are TRBV12-3 or TRBV12-4 and TRBJ1-4; 7 bases line up with TRBD1. Losses at the gene ends were 5 bases for V and 6 bases for J; bases not matched to a gene: 9. This CDR3 has 15 amino acids. The CDR3 is CASSPRQGVYEKLFF. CDR3 in DNA: TGTGCCAGCAGTCCCCGACAGGGCGTGTATGAAAAACTGTTTTTT.

The gene calls are TRBV13 and TRBJ1-5, with D tentatively TRBD1 (5 bases). V was trimmed by 2 bases and J by 2 bases, leaving 10 bases between them. This CDR3 has 15 residues. Germline values: CDR1 PRHDT, CDR2 FYEKMQ (reference sequence). CDR3 nucleotides: TGTGCCAGCAGCTTAAGGGGATTCGGCAATCAGCCCCAGCATTTT. It codes for CASSLRGFGNQPQHF.

The chain couples TRBV19 to TRBJ2-5; 7 nucleotides agree with TRBD2. The V gene's germline CDR1 is LNHDA and CDR2 SQIVND (reference sequence). This CDR3 has 14 amino acids. Trimming cost V 5 bases and J 1 base; bases outside gene matches: 4. CDR3 amino acids: CASSLGTTQETQYF. The CDR3 bases are TGTGCCAGTAGTCTTGGGACTACCCAAGAGACCCAGTACTTC.

The sample holds many counts of this clonotype. V and J are TRBV18 and TRBJ2-5, with no clear D. Germline V gene lookup returns CDR1 KGHSH and CDR2 LQKENI. The CDR3 runs 15 residues. Deletions cut 3 bases from V and 3 bases from J, with 14 bases between. For the CDR3, the DNA is TGTGCCAGCTCACCGAGTCGGGCAGGAGAAGAGACCCAGTACTTC. Its protein is CASSPSRAGEETQYF.

This clonotype was seen at least ten times. The V gene is TRBV7-9, the J gene TRBJ2-5; 8 nucleotides agree with TRBD1. The V segment lost 5 bases and the J segment 1 base; nucleotides outside the gene matches: 3. Germline values: CDR1 SEHNR, CDR2 FQNEAQ (reference sequence). This CDR3 has 14 residues. The CDR3 is CASSPGTGQETQYF. CDR3 in DNA: TGTGCCAGCAGCCCAGGGACAGGCCAAGAGACCCAGTACTTC.

This clonotype appeared many times. The CDR3 DNA sequence: TGTGCCAGCAGCTTTGATCCGGGACCATCCTACGAGCAGTACTTC. Encoded protein: CASSFDPGPSYEQYF. The V call is TRBV5-5, the J call TRBJ2-7; D is tentatively TRBD1 or TRBD2 (5 bases each). This CDR3 contains 15 residues. V dropped 2 bases and J dropped 1 base, with 13 bases sitting between them. Germline V lookup: CDR1 SGHKS, CDR2 YYEKEE (reference sequence).

The chain combines TRBV7-6 with TRBJ2-2, with D possibly TRBD1 on 5 matching bases. The CDR3 contains 14 residues. Germline V gene sequence: CDR1 SGHVS, CDR2 FNYEAQ. V was trimmed by 5 bases and J by 3 bases, leaving 10 bases between them. The DNA of the CDR3 is TGTGCCAGCAGCCTCCTGACAGACACCGGGGAGCTGTTTTTT. Translated: CASSLLTDTGELFF.

This clonotype has a count of ten or more. The chain combines TRBV11-2 with TRBJ2-1; possibly TRBD1 for D (5 bases). The V end was cut by 3 bases, the J end by 7 bases, with 10 bases between. The length of the CDR3 is 13 residues. Germline CDR1 reads SGHAT; CDR2 reads FQNNGV. CDR3 region: CASSFNTGNEQFF. The CDR3 DNA reads as TGTGCCAGCAGCTTTAACACAGGAAATGAGCAGTTCTTC.

The table lists this clonotype with many counts. The chain employs TRBV5-1 and TRBJ2-6; the D gene is possibly TRBD2 (6 bases). The ends were cut back, 6 bases at V and 2 bases at J, with 12 bases in the middle. The length of the CDR3 is 15 residues. Germline CDR1 SGHRS, CDR2 YFSETQ. CDR3 sequence reads: CASKWGTPGANVLTF. The CDR3 nucleotides read TGCGCCAGCAAGTGGGGGACTCCTGGGGCCAACGTCCTGACTTTC. Supplemented by reference TRBV5-1 and TRBJ2-6, the full variable domain reads KAGVTQTPRYLIKTRGQQVTLSCSPISGHRSVSWYQQTPGQGLQFLFEYFSETQRNKGNFPGRFSGRQFSNSRSEMNVSTLELGDSALYLCASKWGTPGANVLTFGAGSRLTVL.

The J gene is TRBJ2-7, the V gene TRBV3-1; D gene unclear. The CDR3 length is 15 residues. Trimming took 0 bases from V and 3 from J, leaving 12 bases between them. The V gene's germline CDR1 is LGHDT and CDR2 YNNKEL (reference sequence). The CDR3 nucleotides read TGTGCCAGCAGCCAAGAGGTGACATCCTTCTACGAGCAGTACTTC. This gives the protein CASSQEVTSFYEQYF.

This rearrangement joins TRBV4-2 to TRBJ1-1; no firm D call. V shed 1 base and J shed 1 base, with 10 bases lying between them. This CDR3 comprises 15 residues. CDR1 and CDR2 from the germline V gene are LGHNA and YNFKEQ. The CDR3 region has the DNA TGTGCCAGCAGCCAAGCCGGATGGGGGAACACTGAAGCTTTCTTT. Its protein product is CASSQAGWGNTEAFF.